This TCR beta chain was sequenced during a study of blood T cells in healthy people across ages. Germline-derived CDR1 and CDR2 are KGHSH and LQKENI. The J segment lost 3 bases and the V segment lost 2 bases, leaving 0 bases of the junction unmatched. This CDR3 comprises 14 residues. It was with a sample-barcoded 5' primer and a J-beta primer mix that a second PCR of roughly 7 to 12 cycles was run. From the 5' RACE reads, TCRdb called clonotypes with MiXCR, one entry per CDR3 protein. The sample lists 750,000 to 950,000 distinct CDR3 sequences, approximately 55% occurring once. This sequence originates from a man at least 80 years old in good health. The chain links TRBV18 to TRBJ1-4; 7 bases fit TRBD1. The sequenced sample was blood. CDR3 in DNA: TGTGCCAGCTCACCAGGGACAGCTAATGAAAAACTGTTTTTT. The encoded protein is CASSPGTANEKLFF. The full variable domain, rest sourced from reference TRBV18 and TRBJ1-4, is NAGVMQNPRHLVRRRGQEARLRCSPMKGHSHVYWYRQLPEEGLKFMVYLQKENIIDESGMPKERFSAEFPKEGPSILRIQQVVRGDSAAYFCASSPGTANEKLFFGSGTQLSVL.